The rows below give T cell receptor beta chains drawn from one sample of a study of blood T cell repertoires in COVID-19. Using immunoSEQ multiplex PCR, the repertoire was profiled, and TCRdb retains in-frame clones only, with some absent. The sample has some 110,000 clones, approximately 83% seen once. What was sequenced was peripheral blood. The receptor set was obtained from a woman in her sixties or seventies with acute or convalescent COVID-19. Each CDR3 is given with its conserved first and last residue. D genes are given only for firm matches. Not all rows give a size; the values are once, few, many and, for expanded clones, a class.

>-|TRBJ1-1|TRBV6-5|-
TGTGCCAGCAGTTTGGGGGGATGGACTGAAGCTTTCTTT
CASSLGGWTEAFF
>-|TRBJ1-3|TRBV12-3/TRBV12-4|few
TGTGCCAGCACCTCTTCTGGCGGAAACACCATATATTTT
CASTSSGGNTIYF
>-|TRBJ2-7|TRBV19|-
TGTGCCAGTAGTATGACTCATACCTCGGTCTACGAGCAGTACTTC
CASSMTHTSVYEQYF
>TRBD1|TRBJ2-7|TRBV3-1/TRBV3-2|few
TGTGCCAGCAGCCAACTGGACAGGGTCTACGAGCAGTACTTC
CASSQLDRVYEQYF
>-|TRBJ1-1|TRBV7-2|-
TGTGCCAGCAGTCCCGAGTTGCCAATTCACACTGAAGCTTTCTTT
CASSPELPIHTEAFF
>-|TRBJ1-2|TRBV24-1|-
TGTGCCACCAGTGAGGGCAGAGCTAACTATGGCTACACCTTC
CATSEGRANYGYTF
>-|TRBJ1-2|TRBV27|-
TGTGCCAGCAGTTTAGACCAGGGGCTGAATGGCTACACCTTC
CASSLDQGLNGYTF
>TRBD1|TRBJ2-5|TRBV9|-
TGTGCCAGCAGCGTGGGGACAGGGGGAACCCAAGAGACCCAGTACTTC
CASSVGTGGTQETQYF
>TRBD1|TRBJ1-2|TRBV28|-
TGTGCCAGCAGTTTCCTGGACAGGGGTCATGGCTACACCTTC
CASSFLDRGHGYTF
>-|TRBJ1-2|TRBV3-1/TRBV3-2|-
TGTGCCAGCAGCCAAGAAGGGAGGGATCGTATCTATGGCTACACCTTC
CASSQEGRDRIYGYTF
>-|TRBJ1-1|TRBV5-1|-
TGCGCCAGCAGCTTGGGGTACACCTCCATGAACACTGAAGCTTTCTTT
CASSLGYTSMNTEAFF
>TRBD1|TRBJ2-2|TRBV19|-
TGTGCCAGTTACAAAGGACAGGGGGCAAACGGGGAGCTGTTTTTT
CASYKGQGANGELFF
>-|TRBJ1-1|TRBV5-1|few
TGCGCCAGCAGCTTGGCACAGGGAGGGGGAACTGAAGCTTTCTTT
CASSLAQGGGTEAFF
>-|TRBJ1-2|TRBV4-2|-
TGTGCCAGCAGCCAAGATTCCGGGGACAACTACTATGGCTACACCTTC
CASSQDSGDNYYGYTF
>-|TRBJ2-2|TRBV11-3|-
TGTGCCAGCAGCTCGAAGACAGGCTTCCGGGAGCTGTTTTTT
CASSSKTGFRELFF
>TRBD1|TRBJ1-4|TRBV2|-
TGTGCCAGCACCCCCGACAGGGTAGGCGAAAAACTGTTTTTT
CASTPDRVGEKLFF
>-|TRBJ2-2|TRBV3-1/TRBV3-2|-
TGTGCCAGCAGCCAAGGGGCAGGGGTCCCCGGGGAGCTGTTTTTT
CASSQGAGVPGELFF
>TRBD1|TRBJ2-2|TRBV6-6|-
TGTGCCAGCATGGTGGGACAGGTCACCGGGGAGCTGTTTTTT
CASMVGQVTGELFF
>-|TRBJ1-1|TRBV27|-
TGTGCCAGCAGTCTCAAGACAGGCGGATACACTGAAGCTTTCTTT
CASSLKTGGYTEAFF
>-|TRBJ2-7|TRBV18|-
TGTGCCAGCTCACCTAACAGGGGAGGTACCTACGAGCAGTACTTC
CASSPNRGGTYEQYF
>-|TRBJ1-1|TRBV19|-
TGTGCCAGTAGTGTCAGGGGAGAAGGGTTTGGGATGAACACTGAAGCTTTCTTT
CASSVRGEGFGMNTEAFF
>-|TRBJ1-1|TRBV12-3/TRBV12-4|-
TGTGCCAGCAGTTTACGGGGCACTGAAGCTTTCTTT
CASSLRGTEAFF
>-|TRBJ1-2|TRBV5-6|-
TGTGCCAGCAGCCCGGGGGGTATGAATGGCTACACCTTC
CASSPGGMNGYTF
>TRBD1|TRBJ1-2|TRBV6-5|-
TGTGCCAGCAGTTTAGAGACAGGGGATAACTATGGCTACACCTTC
CASSLETGDNYGYTF
>-|TRBJ1-6|TRBV7-8|-
TGTGCCAGCAGCTTAAGTGTTCAGGTCAATTCACCCCTCCACTTT
CASSLSVQVNSPLHF
>TRBD1|TRBJ2-3|TRBV6-2/TRBV6-3|-
TGTGCCAGCAGTCAATACAGGGGAAGCACAGATACGCAGTATTTT
CASSQYRGSTDTQYF